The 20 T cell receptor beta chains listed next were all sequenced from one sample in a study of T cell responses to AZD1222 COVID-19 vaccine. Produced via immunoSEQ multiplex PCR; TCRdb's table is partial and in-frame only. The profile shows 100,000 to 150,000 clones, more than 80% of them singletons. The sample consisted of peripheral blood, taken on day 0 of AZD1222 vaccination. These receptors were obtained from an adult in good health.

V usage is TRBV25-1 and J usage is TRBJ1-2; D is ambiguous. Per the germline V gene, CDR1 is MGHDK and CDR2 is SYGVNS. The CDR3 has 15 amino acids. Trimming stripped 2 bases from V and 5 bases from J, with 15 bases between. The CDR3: CASSEGGGIFYGYTF. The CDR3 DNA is TGTGCCAGCAGTGAAGGTGGCGGCATATTTTATGGCTACACCTTC.

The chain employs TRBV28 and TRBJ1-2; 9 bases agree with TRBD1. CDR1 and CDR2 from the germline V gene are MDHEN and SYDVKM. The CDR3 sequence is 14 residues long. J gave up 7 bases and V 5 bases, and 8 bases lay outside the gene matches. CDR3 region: CASSVRDRVIGYTF. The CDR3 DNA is TGTGCCAGCAGTGTCCGGGACAGGGTAATTGGCTACACCTTC.

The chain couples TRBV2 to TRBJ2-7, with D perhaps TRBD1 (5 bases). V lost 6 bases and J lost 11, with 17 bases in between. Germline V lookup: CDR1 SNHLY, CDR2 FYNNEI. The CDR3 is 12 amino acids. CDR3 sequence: CASSDRNDRKYF. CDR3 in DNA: TGTGCCAGCAGCGACCGTAATGACAGAAAGTACTTC.

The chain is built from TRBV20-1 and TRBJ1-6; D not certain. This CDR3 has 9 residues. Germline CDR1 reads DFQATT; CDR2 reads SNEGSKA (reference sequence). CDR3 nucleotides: TGCGCAGCCTATTCACCCCTCCACTTT. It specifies CAAYSPLHF.

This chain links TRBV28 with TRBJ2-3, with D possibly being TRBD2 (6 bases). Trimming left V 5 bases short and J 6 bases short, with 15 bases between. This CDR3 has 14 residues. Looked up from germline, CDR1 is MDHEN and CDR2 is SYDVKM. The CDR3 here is CASSEIAEVDTQYF. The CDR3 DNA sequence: TGTGCCAGCAGTGAAATAGCGGAGGTGGATACGCAGTATTTT.

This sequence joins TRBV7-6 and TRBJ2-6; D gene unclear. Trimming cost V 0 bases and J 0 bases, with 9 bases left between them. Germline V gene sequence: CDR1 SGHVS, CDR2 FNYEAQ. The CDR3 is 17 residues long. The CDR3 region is CASSLAGIGSGANVLTF. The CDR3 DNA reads TGTGCCAGCAGCTTAGCAGGAATCGGCTCTGGGGCCAACGTCCTGACTTTC.

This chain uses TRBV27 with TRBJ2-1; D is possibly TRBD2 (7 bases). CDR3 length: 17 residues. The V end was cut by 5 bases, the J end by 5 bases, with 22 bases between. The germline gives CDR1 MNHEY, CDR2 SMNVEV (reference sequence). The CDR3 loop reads CASSPPFRGARDNEQFF. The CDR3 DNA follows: TGTGCCAGCAGTCCCCCCTTTCGGGGGGCCAGGGACAATGAGCAGTTCTTC.

Here the CDR3 DNA reads TGTGCCAGTACTGGGACAGGTGGGTCTCAGCCCCAGCATTTT. It translates to CASTGTGGSQPQHF. The chain uses TRBV19 and TRBJ1-5, with 8 bases fitting TRBD1. The ends lost 7 bases at V and 6 bases at J; junction bases unmatched: 8. Germline V gene sequence: CDR1 LNHDA, CDR2 SQIVND (reference sequence). The CDR3 covers 14 residues.

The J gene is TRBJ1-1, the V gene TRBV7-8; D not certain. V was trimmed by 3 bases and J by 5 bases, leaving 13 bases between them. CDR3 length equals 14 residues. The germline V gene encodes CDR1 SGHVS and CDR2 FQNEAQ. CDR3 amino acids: CASSFRQSLTEAFF. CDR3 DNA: TGTGCCAGCAGCTTTCGCCAGAGTTTAACTGAAGCTTTCTTT.

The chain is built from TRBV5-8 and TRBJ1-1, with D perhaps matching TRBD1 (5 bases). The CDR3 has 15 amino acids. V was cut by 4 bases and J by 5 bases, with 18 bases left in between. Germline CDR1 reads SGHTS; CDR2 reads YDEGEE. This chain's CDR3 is CASSRTDTRGTEAFF. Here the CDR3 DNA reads TGTGCCAGCAGCCGAACCGACACGAGGGGAACTGAAGCTTTCTTT. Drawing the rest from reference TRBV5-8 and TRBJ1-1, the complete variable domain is EAGVTQSPTHLIKTRGQQATLRCSPISGHTSVYWYQQALGLGLQFLLWYDEGEERNRGNFPPRFSGRQFPNYSSELNVNALELEDSALYLCASSRTDTRGTEAFFGQGTRLTVV.

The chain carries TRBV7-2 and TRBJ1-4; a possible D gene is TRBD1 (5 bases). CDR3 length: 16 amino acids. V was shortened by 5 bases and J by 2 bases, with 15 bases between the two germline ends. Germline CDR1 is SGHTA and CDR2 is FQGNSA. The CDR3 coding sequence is TGTGCCAGCAGCCGGCGGAGGGGTAGGACTAATGAAAAACTGTTTTTT. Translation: CASSRRRGRTNEKLFF.

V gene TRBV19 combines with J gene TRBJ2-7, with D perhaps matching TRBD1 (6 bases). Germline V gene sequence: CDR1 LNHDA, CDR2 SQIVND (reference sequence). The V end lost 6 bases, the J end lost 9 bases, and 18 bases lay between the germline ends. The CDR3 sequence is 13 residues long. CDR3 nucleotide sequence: TGTGCCAGTAGCCCACGACAGGCTCTAAGGCAGTACTTC. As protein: CASSPRQALRQYF.

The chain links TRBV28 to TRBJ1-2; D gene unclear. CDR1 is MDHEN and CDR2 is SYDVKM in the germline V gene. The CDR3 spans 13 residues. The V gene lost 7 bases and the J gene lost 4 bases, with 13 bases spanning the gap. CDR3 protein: CASTVTFTYGYTF. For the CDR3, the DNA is TGTGCCAGCACCGTGACATTTACCTATGGCTACACCTTC.

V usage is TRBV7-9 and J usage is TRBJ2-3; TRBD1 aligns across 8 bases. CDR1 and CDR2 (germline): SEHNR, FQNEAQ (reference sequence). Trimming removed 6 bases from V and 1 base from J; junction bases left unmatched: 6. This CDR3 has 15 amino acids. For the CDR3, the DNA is TGTGCCAGCAGTCTGACAGGGGCGGGCACAGATACGCAGTATTTT. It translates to CASSLTGAGTDTQYF.

CDR3 bases: TGTGCCAGCCGCCCCGGGTCCGAAGTTTCCGAGCAGTACTTC. Amino acid sequence: CASRPGSEVSEQYF. The chain is built from TRBV5-4 and TRBJ2-7; no reliable D call. The V and J ends lost 7 bases and 6 bases respectively, with 20 bases between them. Germline CDR1 reads SGHNT; CDR2 reads YYREEE (reference sequence). The CDR3 is 14 amino acids.

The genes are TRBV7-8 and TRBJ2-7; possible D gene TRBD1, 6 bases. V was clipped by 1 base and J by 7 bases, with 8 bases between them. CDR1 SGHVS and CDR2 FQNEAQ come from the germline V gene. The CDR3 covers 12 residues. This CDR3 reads CASSLGGLEQYF. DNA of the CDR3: TGTGCCAGCAGCTTAGGGGGGCTTGAGCAGTACTTC.

The CDR3 protein is CATSRPETGRNIQYF. CDR3 nucleotide sequence: TGTGCCACCAGCAGACCGGAGACAGGGAGGAACATTCAGTACTTC. V and J are TRBV15 and TRBJ2-4; D is perhaps TRBD1 (7 bases). The CDR3 length is 15 residues. Trimming took off 2 bases at V and 7 bases at J, with 15 bases between the two ends. The germline CDR1 and CDR2 sequences are LNHNV and YYDKDF (reference sequence).

CDR3 bases: TGCAGCGTTGGGGGAGAGTCCCAGGGTCCGCCAGATACGCAGTATTTT. This gives the protein CSVGGESQGPPDTQYF. The V and J genes are TRBV29-1 and TRBJ2-3; D assignment may be TRBD1 or TRBD2 (5 bases each). The V end lost 4 bases, the J end lost 4 bases, and 21 bases lay between the germline ends. This CDR3 region has 16 residues. Germline lookup yields CDR1 SQVTM and CDR2 ANQGSEA.

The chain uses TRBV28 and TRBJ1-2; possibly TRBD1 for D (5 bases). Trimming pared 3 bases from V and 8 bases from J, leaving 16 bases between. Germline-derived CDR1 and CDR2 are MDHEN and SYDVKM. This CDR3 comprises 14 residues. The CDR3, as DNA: TGTGCCAGCAGTTTTCAGATACAGGATGGGGGCTACACCTTC. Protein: CASSFQIQDGGYTF.

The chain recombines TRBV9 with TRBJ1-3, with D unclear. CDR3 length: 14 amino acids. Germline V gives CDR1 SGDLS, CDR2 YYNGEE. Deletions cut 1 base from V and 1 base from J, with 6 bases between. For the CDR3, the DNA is TGTGCCAGCAGCGTAAGAGGATCTGGAAACACCATATATTTT. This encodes CASSVRGSGNTIYF.